The 9 T cell receptor beta chains reported below all come from one sample, sequenced in a study of T-cell memory formation after mild COVID-19. TCRdb used MiXCR to reprocess the 5' RACE reads, holding one entry per CDR3 protein. The sample consists of approximately 60,000 distinct CDR3 sequences, about a tenth of them appearing once. Sequenced input: PBMCs or a T cell subset sorted from them (not recorded which). These receptor sequences come from a young man who had mild COVID-19 (a few samples of this study predate the infection). Cell type and time point are not known.

This sequence joins TRBV7-9 and TRBJ2-5; 9 bases map to TRBD2. The CDR3 sequence is 15 residues long. V shed 3 bases and J 1 base; nucleotides not matched to a gene: 3. Germline loops: CDR1 SEHNR, CDR2 FQNEAQ (reference sequence). The CDR3 region has the DNA TGTGCCAGCAGCTTCCTAGCGGGGATCCAAGAGACCCAGTACTTC. It translates to CASSFLAGIQETQYF.

This clonotype has more than one count but fewer than ten. This rearrangement joins TRBV6-6 to TRBJ2-7; D not resolved. V shed 5 bases and J shed 4 bases, with 12 bases lying between them. This CDR3 is 13 amino acids long. Germline V gene sequence: CDR1 MNHNY, CDR2 SVGAGI (reference sequence). CDR3 sequence (DNA): TGTGCCAGCAGTGATCATGCCTTTTACGAGCAGTACGTC. This codes for CASSDHAFYEQYV.

This clonotype was counted many times. The chain links TRBV7-2 to TRBJ2-6; a possible D gene is TRBD1 (5 bases). CDR1 SGHTA and CDR2 FQGNSA come from the germline V gene. The CDR3 is 15 residues long. V was shortened by 0 bases and J by 4 bases, with 7 bases between the two germline ends. The DNA of the CDR3 is TGTGCCAGCAGCTTAGCAGGGGCCGGGGCCAACGTCCTGACTTTC. Translating it yields CASSLAGAGANVLTF.

This clonotype was counted between two and nine times. V and J are TRBV7-9 and TRBJ1-5; D remains unclear. The CDR3 extends over 16 amino acids. Between the trimmed V and J ends, which lost 0 bases and 5 bases, there was a span of 14 bases. The germline gives CDR1 SEHNR, CDR2 FQNEAQ (reference sequence). As DNA, the CDR3 is TGTGCCAGCAGCTTAGCGTTGGATAGCCGCCATCAGCCCCAGCATTTT. Translation gives CASSLALDSRHQPQHF.

The V call is TRBV18, the J call TRBJ2-3, with 8 positions matching TRBD2. After removal of 0 bases from V and 3 bases from J, the junction contained 8 bases not matched to a gene. In germline, CDR1 is KGHSH, CDR2 LQKENI. CDR3 length equals 17 residues. The CDR3 protein is CASSPPTAGGLTDTQYF. The CDR3 region has the DNA TGTGCCAGCTCACCACCAACGGCGGGGGGCCTAACAGATACGCAGTATTTT. The full variable domain, in which reference TRBV18 and TRBJ2-3 provide the parts outside the CDR3, is NAGVMQNPRHLVRRRGQEARLRCSPMKGHSHVYWYRQLPEEGLKFMVYLQKENIIDESGMPKERFSAEFPKEGPSILRIQQVVRGDSAAYFCASSPPTAGGLTDTQYFGPGTRLTVL.

The chain uses TRBV11-2 and TRBJ1-2; no firm D call. Germline V gene sequence: CDR1 SGHAT, CDR2 FQNNGV. This CDR3 region has 13 residues. V gave up 1 base and J gave up 1 base, with 4 bases separating them. CDR3 sequence reads: CASSLAHNYGYTF. The CDR3 nucleotides are TGTGCCAGCAGCTTAGCACATAACTATGGCTACACCTTC.

Ten or more counts support this clonotype. The chain uses TRBV7-9 and TRBJ2-1; D perhaps matches TRBD1 (5 bases). V dropped 6 bases and J dropped 8 bases, with 14 bases sitting between them. The germline V gene has CDR1 SEHNR and CDR2 FQNEAQ (reference sequence). CDR3 size: 13 residues. The CDR3 DNA reads as TGTGCCAGCAGGTATTCTCAGGGCGATGAGCAGTTCTTC. Encoded protein: CASRYSQGDEQFF. The complete variable domain, with remaining parts taken from reference TRBV7-9 and TRBJ2-1, reads DTGVSQNPRHKITKRGQNVTFRCDPISEHNRLYWYRQTLGQGPEFLTYFQNEAQLEKSRLLSDRFSAERPKGSFSTLEIQRTEQGDSAMYLCASRYSQGDEQFFGPGTRLTVL.

The rearrangement joins TRBV12-3 or TRBV12-4 to TRBJ1-1; possibly TRBD1 for D (5 bases). The CDR3 length is 13 residues. Trimming pared 6 bases from V and 8 bases from J, leaving 16 bases between. The CDR3 DNA is TGTGCCAGCAGGTCCTCCCCGGGGACCGAAGCTTTCTTT. Its translation is CASRSSPGTEAFF.

The gene calls are TRBV20-1 and TRBJ2-3, with TRBD2 identical over 7 bases. Germline CDR1 and CDR2: DFQATT and SNEGSKA (reference sequence). The CDR3 is 17 amino acids. Trimming took 0 bases from V and 4 from J; bases not matched to a gene: 13. CDR3 in amino acids: CSARDLMGGGEADTQYF. CDR3 coding DNA: TGCAGTGCTAGAGATCTGATGGGTGGGGGGGAAGCAGATACGCAGTATTTT.